The source of this T cell receptor beta chain is a study of memory CD4+ T cells and cytomegalovirus serostatus. Study-wide results and limits: Each of 60 to 80 CMV-associated TCRbeta sequences occurred in one to five individuals.

Germline V CDR1 and CDR2: MNHEY, SMNVEV (reference sequence). This CDR3 region has 17 residues. The V and J ends lost 2 bases and 0 bases respectively, with 16 bases between them. Of note for this clone: Its specificity is unknown.

Single viable CD3+CD4+CD8-CD45RO+ cells were sorted as the memory CD4+ T cells. Here immunoSEQ multiplex PCR was the method, and the copy in TCRdb shows in-frame clones only, minus some. Of 50,000 or so clones in the sample, around 78% were seen once. The chain has TRBV27 and TRBJ1-1, with D maybe TRBD1 (5 bases). The TCR comes from an adult in good health and CMV-seronegative. Sequencing was performed on memory CD4+ T cells from blood. DNA of the CDR3: TGTGCCAGCAGTTTAATGAGAGGGGCTCACATGAACACTGAAGCTTTCTTT. It specifies CASSLMRGAHMNTEAFF.